This T cell receptor (beta chain) was captured in a study of blood T cell repertoires in COVID-19. Profiled with immunoSEQ multiplex PCR; TCRdb holds only in-frame clones, not every one. The sample has over 350,000 clones, more than 85% seen once. Trimming shortened V by 1 base and J by 9 bases, and 13 bases separated the two germline ends. From germline, CDR1 is SGHTS and CDR2 YDEGEE. The CDR3 sequence is 13 residues long. This receptor was taken from a woman in her 40s who had been exposed to COVID-19. This chain joins TRBV5-8 and TRBJ1-2; D is possibly TRBD1 (6 bases). What was sequenced was PBMCs or T cells enriched from blood (not recorded which). The CDR3 DNA is TGTGCCAGCAGCTTGATGACAGGAAGGAGCTACACCTTC. It yields the protein CASSLMTGRSYTF. Using reference TRBV5-8 and TRBJ1-2 for the parts outside the CDR3, the full variable domain is EAGVTQSPTHLIKTRGQQATLRCSPISGHTSVYWYQQALGLGLQFLLWYDEGEERNRGNFPPRFSGRQFPNYSSELNVNALELEDSALYLCASSLMTGRSYTFGSGTRLTVV.